A single sample is the source of the 15 T cell receptor beta chains below, sequenced in a study of identical twins. TCRdb independently ran MiXCR on the 5' RACE reads; one entry per CDR3 protein. In the table there are 350,000 or so distinct CDR3 sequences, around 12% of which are singletons. The data also belong to a second study, concerning yellow fever vaccine responses in identical twins.

Sequenced: CD8+ T cells sorted from blood. These receptors were collected from a woman aged 18-35 years in good health.

The sample holds a few counts of this clonotype. The rearrangement joins TRBV28 to TRBJ2-5, with 8 bases aligning to TRBD1. Germline V gene data show CDR1 as MDHEN and CDR2 as SYDVKM. This CDR3 has 16 amino acids. The V gene end was trimmed by 5 bases and the J gene end by 2 bases; junction bases not matched to a gene: 10. This CDR3 reads CASSHLTGEIQETQYF. Written as DNA, the CDR3 is TGTGCCAGCAGTCACCTGACAGGGGAAATACAAGAGACCCAGTACTTC.

The chain uses TRBV4-2 and TRBJ2-1, with TRBD1 matching over 11 bases. The trim removed 5 bases at V and 7 bases at J, leaving 4 bases unmatched. The germline V gene has CDR1 LGHNA and CDR2 YNFKEQ. This CDR3 contains 14 residues. In nucleotides, the CDR3 is TGTGCCAGCAGCTACGGGACAGGGGGTAATGAGCAGTTCTTC. Encoded protein: CASSYGTGGNEQFF.

The rearrangement joins TRBV12-5 to TRBJ2-1, with TRBD2 identical over 10 bases. There are 17 residues in the CDR3. Germline CDR1 and CDR2: LGHNT and FRNRAP. The V segment lost 8 bases and the J segment 8 bases; nucleotides outside the gene matches: 18. In DNA, the CDR3 is TGTGCTAGTCACTTTCCAGGGTCTAGCGGGAGTTTCGATGAGCAGTTCTTC. It yields the protein CASHFPGSSGSFDEQFF.

This clonotype was found a few times. V is TRBV6-4 and J is TRBJ2-1; D possibly corresponds to TRBD1 (6 bases). CDR3 length: 15 amino acids. The germline CDR1 and CDR2 sequences are MRHNA and SNTAGT. V was shortened by 2 bases and J by 0 bases, with 8 bases between the two germline ends. CDR3 DNA: TGTGCCAGCAGTGACAGGGGGAGCTCCTACAATGAGCAGTTCTTC. Residues: CASSDRGSSYNEQFF.

V usage is TRBV20-1 and J usage is TRBJ1-1; D ambiguous. Trimming removed 0 bases at V and 5 bases at J, with 19 bases between. This CDR3 is 16 amino acids long. The germline V gene has CDR1 DFQATT and CDR2 SNEGSKA (reference sequence). In DNA, the CDR3 is TGCAGTGCTAGAGATCCTCTAGTACCGGGCGAGACTGAAGCTTTCTTT. Its protein is CSARDPLVPGETEAFF.

The J gene is TRBJ2-7, the V gene TRBV5-1; maybe TRBD1 (6 bases). Germline V gene data show CDR1 as SGHRS and CDR2 as YFSETQ. This CDR3 spans 15 amino acids. Trimming cost V 2 bases and J 3 bases, with 15 bases left between them. DNA of the CDR3: TGCGCCAGCAGCTTACAGGGCGGCGGGCTCTACGAGCAGTACTTC. Protein product: CASSLQGGGLYEQYF. The full variable domain, its missing parts supplied by reference TRBV5-1 and TRBJ2-7, is KAGVTQTPRYLIKTRGQQVTLSCSPISGHRSVSWYQQTPGQGLQFLFEYFSETQRNKGNFPGRFSGRQFSNSRSEMNVSTLELGDSALYLCASSLQGGGLYEQYFGPGTRLTVT.

At least ten counts were recorded for this clonotype. The gene calls are TRBV12-3 or TRBV12-4 and TRBJ2-1; 9 bases agree with TRBD2. The ends lost 7 bases at V and 3 bases at J; junction bases unmatched: 16. CDR3 length equals 18 residues. This CDR3 is CASTRYGVAGVRYNEQFF. The CDR3 nucleotides read TGTGCCAGCACCCGGTACGGGGTAGCGGGGGTTCGCTACAATGAGCAGTTCTTC.

The rearrangement uses TRBV6-5 and TRBJ1-5; D gene unclear. CDR3 length: 14 residues. The ends were cut back, 2 bases at V and 10 bases at J, with 15 bases in the middle. Germline V gene sequence: CDR1 MNHEY, CDR2 SVGAGI. CDR3 amino acids: CASSYGPETGPQHF. The CDR3 DNA reads TGTGCCAGCAGTTACGGGCCAGAAACTGGCCCCCAGCATTTT.

A few counts support this clonotype. The chain employs TRBV4-1 and TRBJ2-3; TRBD2 aligns across 8 bases. Germline V gives CDR1 MGHRA, CDR2 YSYEKL. Losses at the gene ends were 6 bases for V and 4 bases for J; bases not matched to a gene: 3. The CDR3 sequence is 13 residues long. DNA for the CDR3: TGCGCCAGCAGGAGCGGGAGTTCAGATACGCAGTATTTT. The encoded protein is CASRSGSSDTQYF.

This clonotype occurred a few times. The chain carries TRBV10-3 and TRBJ2-2; 7 bases are shared with TRBD1. The junction had 6 bases not matched to a gene; V was cut back by 2 bases and J by 0 bases. Germline CDR1 reads ENHRY; CDR2 reads SYGVKD. This CDR3 has 17 residues. DNA for the CDR3: TGTGCCATCAGTGAGACGGCAGGGGGTCCGAACACCGGGGAGCTGTTTTTT. Its translation is CAISETAGGPNTGELFF.

This clonotype was observed a handful of times. The V gene is TRBV2, the J gene TRBJ2-7; the D call may be TRBD1 or TRBD2 (5 bases each). The V gene lost 6 bases and the J gene lost 2 bases, with 5 bases spanning the gap. Germline V gives CDR1 SNHLY, CDR2 FYNNEI. The CDR3 is made up of 11 amino acids. The CDR3 is CASRGAYEQYF. The CDR3 DNA follows: TGTGCCAGCAGGGGGGCCTACGAGCAGTACTTC.

This rearrangement joins TRBV27 to TRBJ2-7; 8 bases fit TRBD1. Germline CDR1 MNHEY, CDR2 SMNVEV (reference sequence). This CDR3 is 14 amino acids long. V lost 7 bases and J lost 2; bases outside the gene matches: 7. The CDR3 reads CASTPGQGPYEQYF. CDR3 nucleotide sequence: TGTGCCAGCACCCCTGGACAGGGCCCCTACGAGCAGTACTTC.

Many counts were recorded for this clonotype. The V and J genes are TRBV11-1 and TRBJ2-6, with 8 positions matching TRBD1. After removal of 2 bases from V and 0 bases from J, the junction contained 9 bases not matched to a gene. Per germline, CDR1 SGHAT and CDR2 FQDESV (reference sequence). This CDR3 has 19 residues. CDR3 residues: CASSLQTGAVTSGANVLTF. The CDR3 DNA reads TGTGCCAGCAGCTTACAGACAGGGGCCGTTACCTCTGGGGCCAACGTCCTGACTTTC. The full variable domain, with the rest looked up from reference TRBV11-1 and TRBJ2-6, is EAEVAQSPRYKITEKSQAVAFWCDPISGHATLYWYRQILGQGPELLVQFQDESVVDDSQLPKDRFSAERLKGVDSTLKIQPAELGDSAMYLCASSLQTGAVTSGANVLTFGAGSRLTVL.

V is TRBV12-3 or TRBV12-4 and J is TRBJ2-1, with a weak D call TRBD1 (6 bases). The length of the CDR3 is 12 residues. V was trimmed by 6 bases and J by 10 bases, leaving 13 bases between them. The CDR3 nucleotides read TGTGCCAGCAGCAGGACAGTTTGGGAGCAGTTCTTC. Its translation: CASSRTVWEQFF.

Only a few counts were recorded for this clonotype. V and J are TRBV28 and TRBJ2-5; D is possibly TRBD1 or TRBD2 (5 bases each). CDR1 MDHEN and CDR2 SYDVKM come from the germline V gene. V lost 1 base and J lost 5, with 14 bases in between. The CDR3 length is 15 residues. This chain's CDR3 is CASSLFEVGEETQYF. As DNA, the CDR3 is TGTGCCAGCAGTTTATTCGAAGTGGGGGAGGAGACCCAGTACTTC. Combining the CDR3 with reference TRBV28 and TRBJ2-5 gives the whole variable domain DVKVTQSSRYLVKRTGEKVFLECVQDMDHENMFWYRQDPGLGLRLIYFSYDVKMKEKGDIPEGYSVSREKKERFSLILESASTNQTSMYLCASSLFEVGEETQYFGPGTRLLVL.